This T cell receptor beta chain originates from a study of T cell responses to AZD1222 COVID-19 vaccine. Overall study results and limits: White British donors predominated, females outnumbered males, and clonal diversity was possibly underestimated.

The CDR3 has 13 amino acids. Trimming removed 7 bases at V and 0 bases at J, with 9 bases between. Data came from immunoSEQ multiplex PCR; TCRdb stores just in-frame clones and leaves some out. The profile covers over 95,000 clones, with around 89% appearing a single time and approximately 2.8% taken by the ten largest. Concerning this clone itself: Its antigen is currently unknown.

The chain combines TRBV12-3 or TRBV12-4 with TRBJ1-1; D is unclear. The source material was peripheral blood, sampled on day 0 of AZD1222 vaccination. This sequence originates from an adult in good health. This chain's CDR3 is CASNYRVNTEAFF. CDR3 nucleotide sequence: TGTGCCAGCAATTACAGAGTGAACACTGAAGCTTTCTTT.